Each of the 19 T cell receptor beta chains below was sequenced from the same sample in a study of cytomegalovirus exposure and HLA in healthy donors. This PCR relied on a set of 60 Vbeta primers and 13 Jbeta primers. Assay used: immunoSEQ multiplex PCR; TCRdb lists only in-frame clones, some missing. The sample includes 70,000 to 95,000 clones, approximately 65% of them seen just once. The sequenced sample was PBMCs. The source is a woman aged 25 to 45 in good health and CMV-seropositive.

The chain is built from TRBV6-5 and TRBJ1-1, with D perhaps TRBD1 (5 bases). The CDR3 has 16 residues. Germline V gene data show CDR1 as MNHEY and CDR2 as SVGAGI. The germline V and J ends were trimmed by 0 bases and 0 bases, with 11 bases remaining between them. The CDR3 region is CASSYSGGRLNTEAFF. CDR3 nucleotide sequence: TGTGCCAGCAGTTACTCGGGGGGAAGGCTGAACACTGAAGCTTTCTTT.

The chain carries TRBV6-1 and TRBJ2-1; 12 bases are shared with TRBD2. Germline V gives CDR1 MNHNS, CDR2 SASEGT. This CDR3 has 15 residues. J was trimmed by 5 bases and V by 2 bases; bases with no gene match: 1. The CDR3 region is CASSELAGGHNEQFF. CDR3 DNA: TGTGCCAGCAGTGAACTAGCGGGGGGGCACAATGAGCAGTTCTTC.

The count of this clone is one. The chain couples TRBV6-5 to TRBJ1-2, with 10 bases that match TRBD1. Germline lookup yields CDR1 MNHEY and CDR2 SVGAGI. The CDR3 extends over 14 amino acids. Unmatched junction bases numbered 6, after V lost 7 bases and J lost 4 bases. This chain's CDR3 is CASTKGQGTYGYTF. CDR3 DNA sequence: TGTGCCAGCACTAAGGGACAGGGGACCTATGGCTACACCTTC.

This clone has just a few counts. This chain uses TRBV21-1 with TRBJ1-2. TRBV21-1 counts as a pseudogene. This CDR3 has 16 residues. CDR3 loop: CASSNCSGNPHQGYTF. In DNA form, the CDR3 reads TGTGCCAGCAGCAATTGTTCCGGGAATCCCCACCAGGGCTACACCTTC.

This sequence joins TRBV19 and TRBJ2-3, with 9 bases that match TRBD1. The CDR3 consists of 16 residues. The ends lost 5 bases at V and 4 bases at J; junction bases unmatched: 10. CDR1 and CDR2 (germline): LNHDA, SQIVND (reference sequence). The CDR3 loop is CASSPWTGELADTQYF. CDR3 sequence (DNA): TGTGCCAGTAGTCCGTGGACAGGGGAGTTAGCAGATACGCAGTATTTT. Complete variable domain (other parts from reference TRBV19 and TRBJ2-3): DGGITQSPKYLFRKEGQNVTLSCEQNLNHDAMYWYRQDPGQGLRLIYYSQIVNDFQKGDIAEGYSVSREKKESFPLTVTSAQKNPTAFYLCASSPWTGELADTQYFGPGTRLTVL.

This clone has only a few counts. As DNA, the CDR3 is TGCGCCAGCAGCTTGGATTGGCCAGGGACTGAAGCTTTCTTT. The encoded protein is CASSLDWPGTEAFF. This chain joins TRBV5-1 and TRBJ1-1; maybe TRBD1 (5 bases). Trimming cost V 0 bases and J 5 bases, with 11 bases left between them. In germline, CDR1 is SGHRS, CDR2 YFSETQ. The CDR3 runs to 14 residues.

V gene TRBV5-1 combines with J gene TRBJ2-2; 11 bases line up with TRBD2. Unmatched junction bases numbered 2, after V lost 5 bases and J lost 5 bases. CDR1 and CDR2 (germline): SGHRS, YFSETQ. This CDR3 is built from 14 residues. The CDR3 loop reads CASSSGGATGELFF. CDR3 bases: TGCGCCAGCAGTAGCGGGGGGGCAACCGGGGAGCTGTTTTTT.

Remarks on this clone: The germline gene is not matched at one end of the junction; a read error may be the cause. J is TRBJ1-2 and V is TRBV6-6; D possibly corresponds to TRBD1 (6 bases). Germline lookup yields CDR1 MNHNY and CDR2 SVGAGI (reference sequence). The CDR3 length is 14 residues. In nucleotides, the CDR3 is TGTGCCAGCAGTCGAGAGGGGGTAATGGTAGGCTACCCCTTC. Translating gives CASSREGVMVGYPF.

The J gene is TRBJ2-3, the V gene TRBV2; 9 positions match TRBD2. This CDR3 contains 15 residues. J gave up 5 bases and V 8 bases, and 11 bases lay outside the gene matches. CDR1 SNHLY and CDR2 FYNNEI come from the germline V gene. The CDR3 DNA reads as TGTGCCAGCGGCCGCTTAGCGGGGGCCGGAGATACGCAGTATTTT. Translating it yields CASGRLAGAGDTQYF.

The CDR3 DNA is TGTGCCAGCAAGGGGCCCCAGCCCCAGCATTTT. Protein sequence: CASKGPQPQHF. V and J are TRBV25-1 and TRBJ1-5, with a possible D match to TRBD1 (5 bases). This CDR3 has 11 residues. From germline, CDR1 is MGHDK and CDR2 SYGVNS. V was shortened by 7 bases and J by 7 bases, with 8 bases between the two germline ends.

The chain uses TRBV7-3 and TRBJ1-2, with 7 nucleotides matching TRBD1. CDR1 is SGHTA and CDR2 is FQGTGA in the germline V gene. The CDR3 extends over 16 amino acids. V lost 3 bases, J lost 0 bases, and 7 bases stayed unmatched. Here the CDR3 DNA reads TGTGCCAGCAGCTTGGGTGGGACAGAAGCTAACTATGGCTACACCTTC. Protein product: CASSLGGTEANYGYTF.

The chain couples TRBV9 to TRBJ2-5; TRBD2 agrees at 10 bases. The CDR3 covers 14 residues. Germline V gene sequence: CDR1 SGDLS, CDR2 YYNGEE. V lost 3 bases and J lost 5; bases outside the gene matches: 4. The chain's CDR3 is CASSESSGGETQYF. CDR3 sequence (DNA): TGTGCCAGCAGCGAGTCTAGCGGGGGTGAGACCCAGTACTTC.

This CDR3 reads CASRPLRDTQYF. The CDR3 nucleotides are TGTGCCAGCAGACCTCTAAGAGATACGCAGTATTTT. V is TRBV7-9 and J is TRBJ2-3, with D hard to call. Germline V lookup: CDR1 SEHNR, CDR2 FQNEAQ (reference sequence). The CDR3 consists of 12 residues. V shed 6 bases and J shed 5 bases, with 9 bases lying between them.

The rearrangement joins TRBV5-1 to TRBJ2-7, with no clear D. Deletions cut 2 bases from V and 3 bases from J, with 15 bases between. The germline gives CDR1 SGHRS, CDR2 YFSETQ. CDR3 length equals 15 residues. The CDR3 region has the DNA TGCGCCAGCAGCTTAGATACTCCCGTCGTCTACGAGCAGTACTTC. This gives the protein CASSLDTPVVYEQYF.

The genes are TRBV7-9 and TRBJ1-6; D remains unclear. The CDR3 extends over 15 amino acids. The V gene's germline CDR1 is SEHNR and CDR2 FQNEAQ (reference sequence). V lost 1 base, J lost 9 bases, and 13 bases lay in between. CDR3 sequence (DNA): TGTGCCAGCAGCTTAGGGCCCGCGGATAGTTCACCCCTCCACTTT. This codes for CASSLGPADSSPLHF.

The J gene is TRBJ2-3, the V gene TRBV5-6; TRBD2 aligns across 9 bases. The CDR3 loop spans 17 amino acids. V trimming: 4 bases; J trimming: 0 bases; junction bases outside the gene matches: 9. The germline gives CDR1 SGHDT, CDR2 YYEEEE. The CDR3 loop reads CASSLRIAGESTDTQYF. The CDR3 DNA is TGTGCCAGCAGCCTCCGGATAGCGGGGGAGAGCACAGATACGCAGTATTTT.

In the case of this clone: Its ends do not fully match the called genes, so a read error is possible. The rearrangement links TRBV7-9 to TRBJ1-1; D is unresolved. In germline, CDR1 is SEHNR, CDR2 FQNEAQ (reference sequence). This CDR3 spans 12 amino acids. The CDR3 DNA is TGTTCCAGCAGAACCAGTGGCACTGAAGCTTTCTTT. This encodes CSSRTSGTEAFF.

This clone was counted between two and nine times. This chain connects TRBV28 to TRBJ1-2, with 7 bases that match TRBD1. The CDR3 loop spans 14 amino acids. Losses at the gene ends were 8 bases for V and 4 bases for J; bases not matched to a gene: 10. The germline V gene encodes CDR1 MDHEN and CDR2 SYDVKM. The CDR3: CASRTGTVIYGYTF. CDR3 nucleotide sequence: TGTGCCAGCCGAACTGGGACAGTCATCTATGGCTACACCTTC.

A few counts support this clone. This sequence joins TRBV6-1 and TRBJ2-3; TRBD2 is a possible D gene (6 bases). Germline lookup yields CDR1 MNHNS and CDR2 SASEGT. V dropped 2 bases and J dropped 4 bases, with 16 bases sitting between them. CDR3 length equals 16 residues. For the CDR3, the DNA is TGTGCCAGCAGTGAACCGCCCCGGGGAGGTGCAGATACGCAGTATTTT. Amino acid sequence: CASSEPPRGGADTQYF.